What follows are 5 T cell receptor beta chains derived from one specimen sequenced in a study of blood T cell repertoires in COVID-19. TCRdb keeps only in-frame clones here, not all; method: immunoSEQ multiplex PCR. Among under 250,000 clones listed, over 80% were seen once. Sequenced input: peripheral blood. The receptors stem from a man in his forties with acute or convalescent COVID-19.

A word on this clone: Other DNA sequences within the sample encode an identical CDR3. The chain employs TRBV19 and TRBJ1-1; weak D call: TRBD1 (6 bases). The germline V and J ends were trimmed by 7 bases and 0 bases, with 12 bases remaining between them. The CDR3 contains 14 residues. CDR1 is LNHDA, CDR2 SQIVND, per germline (reference sequence). The CDR3 sequence: CASNTGQLNTEAFF. For the CDR3, the DNA is TGTGCCAGTAATACAGGACAGCTGAACACTGAAGCTTTCTTT. Full variable domain (remainder filled in from reference TRBV19 and TRBJ1-1): DGGITQSPKYLFRKEGQNVTLSCEQNLNHDAMYWYRQDPGQGLRLIYYSQIVNDFQKGDIAEGYSVSREKKESFPLTVTSAQKNPTAFYLCASNTGQLNTEAFFGQGTRLTVV.

The chain carries TRBV25-1 and TRBJ1-6, with D possibly TRBD1 on 6 matching bases. The V gene lost 4 bases and the J gene lost 10 bases, with 17 bases spanning the gap. The CDR3 sequence is 15 residues long. The V gene's germline CDR1 is MGHDK and CDR2 SYGVNS. CDR3 coding DNA: TGTGCCAGCAGTGCTTACCGTCAGGGGCCGTCACCCCTCCACTTT. It codes for CASSAYRQGPSPLHF.

V and J are TRBV19 and TRBJ2-7; TRBD2 aligns across 9 bases. Germline CDR1 is LNHDA and CDR2 is SQIVND (reference sequence). This CDR3 region has 14 residues. J gave up 6 bases and V 3 bases, and 6 bases lay outside the gene matches. The CDR3 DNA reads TGTGCCAGTAGTATCAAGATAGCGGGGGTCGAGCAGTACTTC. Amino acids: CASSIKIAGVEQYF.

This clone was observed at least ten times. The rearrangement links TRBV30 to TRBJ2-7, with TRBD1 matching over 10 bases. The germline CDR1 and CDR2 sequences are GTSNPN and SVGIG (reference sequence). The trim removed 3 bases at V and 1 base at J, leaving 6 bases unmatched. This CDR3 spans 15 amino acids. The CDR3 sequence is CAWSEGQGISYEQYF. In DNA, the CDR3 is TGTGCCTGGAGCGAGGGACAGGGGATTTCCTACGAGCAGTACTTC.

This clone appeared a single time. The rearrangement links TRBV15 to TRBJ2-1; TRBD2 matches at 7 bases. Germline CDR1 LNHNV, CDR2 YYDKDF (reference sequence). The CDR3 contains 18 residues. Losses at the gene ends were 0 bases for V and 8 bases for J; bases not matched to a gene: 16. CDR3 region: CATSRDNGEAGRKDEQFF. The CDR3 DNA follows: TGTGCCACCAGCAGAGATAATGGGGAAGCGGGAAGAAAAGATGAGCAGTTCTTC.